The source of this TCR beta chain is a study of blood T cell repertoires in COVID-19. The CDR3 is 11 residues long. Per germline, CDR1 DFQATT and CDR2 SNEGSKA (reference sequence). The germline V and J ends were trimmed by 6 bases and 12 bases, with 15 bases remaining between them. Using immunoSEQ multiplex PCR, the repertoire was profiled, and TCRdb retains in-frame clones only, with some absent. The sample has 150,000 to 200,000 clones; approximately 90% are singletons. J is TRBJ1-5 and V is TRBV20-1, with D possibly TRBD1 on 5 matching bases. The sequencing input was peripheral blood. This TCR came from a woman aged 30 to 39 with active or convalescent COVID-19. The CDR3 is CSATSQGFQHF. The CDR3 bases are TGCAGTGCCACGTCCCAGGGATTCCAGCATTTT.